Included here is one T cell receptor beta chain sequence, with context. The antigen remains undetermined. The germline and genes are mouse ones. Read data end 1 residue before the CDR3 end; the end is taken from the germline J gene. These data are taken from a study of tissue T cells after allogeneic stem cell transplantation. Study findings and constraints: Only a limited share of tissue TCRs appeared in blood or spleen. Within patients, tissue anatomy strongly shaped TCR repertoire composition. Across patients, clones rarely overlapped, yet motif clusters were shared tissue-specifically.

The method was immunoSEQ multiplex PCR; TCRdb's version includes in-frame clones alone and lacks a portion of them. Of approximately 1,700 clones listed, 45% to 50% are singletons. Time point in this sample: mouse harvest day 14 after allogeneic transplant. Each mouse received 10^7 T-cell-depleted marrow cells plus 10^6 splenic CD5+ T cells by tail vein. V lost 4 bases to trimming and J lost 0 bases, with 3 bases between them. Germline lookup yields CDR1 KGHPV and CDR2 FQNQEV (reference sequence). CDR3 length equals 12 residues. The rearrangement uses TRBV26 and TRBJ1-1; D unclear. This TCR derives from a female BALB/c mouse given C57BL/6 T cells with graft-versus-host disease after an allogeneic hematopoietic cell transplant. Sequences were obtained from gut tissue. The DNA read from the CDR3 is TGTGCCAGCAGTCAACAGAACACAGAAGTCTTC. The encoded protein is CASSQQNTEVF. The entire CDR3 is CASSQQNTEVFF. Filled out from reference TRBV26 and TRBJ1-1, the complete variable domain reads NSKVIQTPRYLVKGQGQKAKMRCIPEKGHPVVFWYQQNKNNEFKFLINFQNQEVLQQIDMTEKRFSAECPSNSPCSLEIQSSEAGDSALYLCASSQQNTEVFFGKGTRLTVV.